This T cell receptor beta chain was documented in a study of blood T cell repertoires in COVID-19. Whole-study context: Samples came from the United States, Italy and Spain, spanning acute and convalescent COVID-19. PBMCs, B-cell-depleted T cells, or T cells were the source of the cDNA or gDNA that made up the material.

Recruited during active infection, patients (from Seattle) were subsequently followed longitudinally. V was trimmed by 4 bases and J by 0 bases, leaving 9 bases between them. There are 15 residues in the CDR3. The V gene's germline CDR1 is SGHNT and CDR2 YENEEA. Per the authors' pipeline: By means of reference gene primer amplification, nucleated cell counts were estimated. Sequenced by immunoSEQ multiplex PCR; TCRdb stores in-frame clones only, minus some. The DNA was the basis for D and trimming; V, J and clone size are from that table. The repertoire holds about 340,000 clones, around 87% seen once, with roughly 6% in the top ten.

The origin of this receptor is a woman aged 50 to 60 with COVID-19, enrolled during active disease. The chain combines TRBV11-3 with TRBJ2-2; D gene ambiguous. The specimen sequenced was peripheral blood. The CDR3 DNA follows: TGTGCCAGCAGCTATCGGCTAGCGAACACCGGGGAGCTGTTTTTT. This translates into CASSYRLANTGELFF.